This TCR beta chain was captured by sequencing in a study of blood T cell repertoires in COVID-19 (dated by TCRdb to 2020 to 2022). Looking at the study overall: The collaborator samples originated in the United States, Italy and Spain and spanned the acute and convalescent phases of COVID-19. The samples were drawn from two sources: the first 160 participants of the ongoing ImmuneRACE study, and 950 to 1,500 subjects contributed by 6 global collaborators. HLA class I and class II types, where available, came from metadata supplied by the sample provider rather than from assay-based typing. The dataset comprised deeply sampled blood TCRbeta repertoires from subjects exposed to, actively infected with, or recovered from COVID-19. A de-identified subject ID, COVID-19 status, age in years and sex were almost always included in the sample metadata. The repertoires were made available in a free public database intended to serve as a resource for research on the immune response to SARS-CoV-2. The material from the prospective study consisted of cDNA or gDNA derived from T cells, B-cell-depleted T cells, or PBMCs. Paper-wide results and their limitations: Clinical and demographic metadata were provided uncurated, with the amount varying by source and participant.

As regards this clone: The antigen it binds to is not known. No qualities accompany the bases; no much larger clone lies one base away.

CDR1 and CDR2 are drawn from the germline V gene: MNHEY, SVGEGT. The CDR3, from cysteine to phenylalanine, totals 18 residues. The read is trimmed to its CDR3 DNA, 54 bases read in frame from base 1. The junction shows trimming of 4 bases on V and 4 bases on J, and the gene matches do not reach 10 bases of it. The collaborating institutions used their own protocols to collect whole blood in K2EDTA tubes. For TCRbeta analysis, collaborators shipped samples in one of three forms: frozen whole blood, isolated PBMCs, or DNA extracted from either of those sample types. TCRbeta CDR3 regions were amplified from genomic DNA using the immunoSEQ Assay, a bias-controlled multiplex PCR. Processing in the source paper ran as follows. Nucleated cell counts per sample were estimated from amplification of reference gene primers within the assay. To quantify the absolute abundance of each unique TCRbeta CDR3 rearrangement, sequence reads were collapsed and filtered. For each sample, productive Simpson clonality was calculated as the square root of Simpson's diversity index over productive rearrangements. The immuneACCESS repertoire file appears here via TCRdb, limited to in-frame rearrangements. These files lack a portion of the clones; in checked studies, under half of the deficit traces to unresolved V genes, and the cause of the others is not known. That table supplies the V and J calls and clone size; D and trimming were determined from the DNA. The sample includes about 240,000 clones, with 85% to 90% observed a single time. More than 6.5% of the sample comes from the top ten.

This TCR came from an older woman with active or convalescent COVID-19. The rearrangement combines TRBV6-2 or TRBV6-3 with TRBJ2-6, and 10 junction bases match TRBD1. Sequencing used peripheral blood. The bases read TGTGCCAGCAGTTCAGCTGCGGGACAGGGGTACGGGGCCAACGTCCTGACTTTC. This codes for CASSSAAGQGYGANVLTF.